A single TCR beta chain is shown here with its context. No antigen is known for it. The sample originates from a study of shared clonotypes between healthy human individuals. Assay used: immunoSEQ multiplex PCR; TCRdb lists only in-frame clones, some missing. This table has approximately 2.1 million clones, approximately 93% appearing once. Notes on the study in general: Clonotype sharing among donors was thought likely to change with sequencing depth. Few donors restricted represented genetic and exposure-history diversity.

The specimen sequenced was naive CD4+ T cells from PBMCs. Subset here: CD45RA+ positively selected. This sequence originates from a man between 18 and 35 years old in good health. Some clones in this sample may be carry-over from other donors' samples.

This CDR3 is CASSYGLAPTGELFF. The CDR3 DNA reads TGCGCCAGCAGTTATGGACTAGCACCGACCGGGGAGCTGTTTTTT. This chain links TRBV5-1 with TRBJ2-2; 8 positions agree with TRBD2. V lost 5 bases and J lost 5; bases outside the gene matches: 8. CDR3 length equals 15 residues. Per germline, CDR1 SGHRS and CDR2 YFSETQ. Full variable domain (remainder filled in from reference TRBV5-1 and TRBJ2-2): KAGVTQTPRYLIKTRGQQVTLSCSPISGHRSVSWYQQTPGQGLQFLFEYFSETQRNKGNFPGRFSGRQFSNSRSEMNVSTLELGDSALYLCASSYGLAPTGELFFGEGSRLTVL.